These T cell receptor beta chains were read from a single sample in a study of T cell responses to AZD1222 COVID-19 vaccine. The data were produced by immunoSEQ multiplex PCR, yet TCRdb's version contains in-frame clones alone and is incomplete. The table has roughly 130,000 clones, roughly nine tenths seen once. The source was peripheral blood, collected 28 days after the second dose of the MenACWY control vaccine. These receptors all stem from an adult who received the MenACWY meningococcal vaccine as a control. Both conserved end residues are part of each CDR3.

J: TRBJ2-5; V: TRBV6-6; CDR3: CASSPLMGLAGVETQYF
J: TRBJ2-7; V: TRBV11-2; CDR3: CASSTTSGRLHEQYF
J: TRBJ1-4; V: TRBV28; CDR3: CASSTTRGFNEKLFF
J: TRBJ1-2; V: TRBV6-1; CDR3: CASSENVGVGSTLYGYTF
J: TRBJ1-6; V: TRBV9; CDR3: CASTPGAESNSPLHF
J: TRBJ2-7; V: TRBV2; CDR3: CASRAGTGEYYEQYF
J: TRBJ2-7; V: TRBV9; CDR3: CASSSRWTADEQYF
J: TRBJ2-1; V: TRBV12-3/TRBV12-4; CDR3: CASSLLGNEQFF
J: TRBJ1-2; V: TRBV7-9; CDR3: CASSFADRGKGGYTF
J: TRBJ2-7; V: TRBV10-1; CDR3: CASSHHGGPPYEQYF
J: TRBJ2-1; V: TRBV28; CDR3: CASSLRAWLAGSYNEQFF
J: TRBJ2-1; V: TRBV25-1; CDR3: CASSRLAGVNNEQFF
J: TRBJ2-7; V: TRBV20-1; CDR3: CSATTGNEQYF
J: TRBJ2-5; V: TRBV27; CDR3: CASSLSGRGGASSFIETQYF
J: TRBJ1-4; V: TRBV7-2; CDR3: CASSLRRATNEKLFF
J: TRBJ2-5; V: TRBV5-4; CDR3: CASNQGGSGRGGETQYF
J: TRBJ1-1; V: TRBV4-1; CDR3: CASRRTGETEAFF
J: TRBJ1-2; V: TRBV3-1/TRBV3-2; CDR3: CASSPGTGFNYGYTF
J: TRBJ2-7; V: TRBV7-2; CDR3: CASSLGAGGYYEQYF
J: TRBJ1-1; V: TRBV27; CDR3: CASSFRGATEAFF
J: TRBJ2-7; V: TRBV7-6; CDR3: CASSLKGGRLAGESYEQYF
J: TRBJ2-3; V: TRBV7-6; CDR3: CASSQGGSSTDTQYF
J: TRBJ2-1; V: TRBV25-1; CDR3: CASSEPNSYNEQFF
J: TRBJ1-5; V: TRBV6-5; CDR3: CASKVGEYSNQPQHF
J: TRBJ1-2; V: TRBV9; CDR3: CASSVDWGSYGYTF
J: TRBJ2-2; V: TRBV5-6; CDR3: CASSTGTRAITGELFF
J: TRBJ1-5; V: TRBV30; CDR3: CAWRRGALSNQPQHF
J: TRBJ2-7; V: TRBV9; CDR3: CASSALPAGEGEQYF
J: TRBJ1-3; V: TRBV9; CDR3: CASSVAGPLSGNTIYF
J: TRBJ1-2; V: TRBV6-5; CDR3: CASSYTGTGPYGYTF
J: TRBJ1-5; V: TRBV7-2; CDR3: CASSLKGGNQPQHF
J: TRBJ1-4; V: TRBV23-1; CDR3: CASSQSIAGRPATNEKLFF
J: TRBJ2-3; V: TRBV6-2/TRBV6-3; CDR3: CASSFQPVADTQYF
J: TRBJ2-5; V: TRBV3-1/TRBV3-2; CDR3: CASSQDQETQYF
J: TRBJ1-1; V: TRBV12-3/TRBV12-4; CDR3: CASSLGGDTEAFF
J: TRBJ1-2; V: TRBV29-1; CDR3: CSVEVPGGTTYGYTF
J: TRBJ1-1; V: TRBV19; CDR3: CASSMLLGTEAFF
J: TRBJ1-2; V: TRBV6-5; CDR3: CASSYSGQGNYGYTF
J: TRBJ2-3; V: TRBV29-1; CDR3: CSVERTGTDTQYF
J: TRBJ2-7; V: TRBV27; CDR3: CASSSPSQGVTYEQYF
J: TRBJ2-5; V: TRBV3-1/TRBV3-2; CDR3: CASSQDDETQYF
J: TRBJ2-1; V: TRBV5-6; CDR3: CASSRSRDRGRRNEQFF
J: TRBJ1-5; V: TRBV6-2/TRBV6-3; CDR3: CASSSQVENQPQHF
J: TRBJ1-2; V: TRBV28; CDR3: CASSFPNYGYTF
J: TRBJ2-7; V: TRBV30; CDR3: CAWSVRGPDEQYF
J: TRBJ2-6; V: TRBV4-3; CDR3: CASSRAIRDTLSGANVLTF
J: TRBJ1-5; V: TRBV27; CDR3: CASSNRQGAGNQPQHF
J: TRBJ1-2; V: TRBV7-2; CDR3: CASSLAPTGTAYGYTF
J: TRBJ1-4; V: TRBV3-1/TRBV3-2; CDR3: CASSQDGGLLNEKLFF
J: TRBJ1-1; V: TRBV30; CDR3: CAWMRVLGTEAFF
J: TRBJ2-7; V: TRBV20-1; CDR3: CSCGDYEQYF
J: TRBJ1-5; V: TRBV6-5; CDR3: CASSSDGSNQPQHF
J: TRBJ2-5; V: TRBV5-1; CDR3: CASSLGDSQETQYF
J: TRBJ2-5; V: TRBV7-9; CDR3: CASSWGASGGSETQYF
J: TRBJ1-3; V: TRBV9; CDR3: CASSVTHDAGNTIYF
J: TRBJ2-7; V: TRBV28; CDR3: CASSYGGSYEQYF
J: TRBJ1-1; V: TRBV5-1; CDR3: CASSFMRVNTEAFF
J: TRBJ1-5; V: TRBV10-3; CDR3: CAISAEQVSQPQHF
J: TRBJ2-7; V: TRBV18; CDR3: CASSPGATSDYEQYF
J: TRBJ2-3; V: TRBV5-1; CDR3: CASSISQSTDTQYF